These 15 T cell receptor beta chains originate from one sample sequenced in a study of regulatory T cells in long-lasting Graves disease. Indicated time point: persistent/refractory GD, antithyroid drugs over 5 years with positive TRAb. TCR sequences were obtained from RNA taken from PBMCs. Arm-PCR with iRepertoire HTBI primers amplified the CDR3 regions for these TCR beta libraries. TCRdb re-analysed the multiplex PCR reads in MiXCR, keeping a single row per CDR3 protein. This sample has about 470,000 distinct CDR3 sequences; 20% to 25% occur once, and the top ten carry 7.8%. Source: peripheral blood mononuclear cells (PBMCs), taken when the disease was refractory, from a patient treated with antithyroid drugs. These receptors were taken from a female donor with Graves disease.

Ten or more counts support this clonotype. The CDR3 is CSVPNNNGRPFRGTEAFF. The CDR3 bases are TGCAGCGTTCCCAATAACAACGGACGGCCATTCCGAGGCACTGAAGCTTTCTTT. This chain uses TRBV29-1 with TRBJ1-1; D gene uncertain. The V and J ends lost 5 bases and 4 bases respectively, with 29 bases between them. The CDR3 has 18 residues. CDR1 and CDR2 (germline): SQVTM, ANQGSEA.

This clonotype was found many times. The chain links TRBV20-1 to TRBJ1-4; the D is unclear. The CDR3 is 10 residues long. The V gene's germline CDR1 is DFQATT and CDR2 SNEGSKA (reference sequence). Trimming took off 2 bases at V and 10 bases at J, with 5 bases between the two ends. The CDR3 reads CSARWGKLFF. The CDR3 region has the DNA TGCAGTGCTAGATGGGGAAAACTGTTTTTT.

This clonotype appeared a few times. CDR3 protein: CASSPPLAGTGELFF. Here the CDR3 DNA reads TGTGCCAGCAGCCCTCCCCTAGCGGGGACCGGGGAGCTGTTTTTT. The chain joins TRBV5-4 to TRBJ2-2; 9 bases align to TRBD2. Unmatched junction bases numbered 6, after V lost 4 bases and J lost 5 bases. CDR1 and CDR2 (germline): SGHNT, YYREEE (reference sequence). The CDR3 extends over 15 amino acids.

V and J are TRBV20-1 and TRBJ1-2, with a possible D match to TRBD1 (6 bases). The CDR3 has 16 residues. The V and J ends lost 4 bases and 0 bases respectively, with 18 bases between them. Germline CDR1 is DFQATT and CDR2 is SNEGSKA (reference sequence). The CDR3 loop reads CSATKKTGQANYGYTF. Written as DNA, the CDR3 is TGCAGTGCTACAAAAAAGACAGGCCAAGCTAACTATGGCTACACCTTC.

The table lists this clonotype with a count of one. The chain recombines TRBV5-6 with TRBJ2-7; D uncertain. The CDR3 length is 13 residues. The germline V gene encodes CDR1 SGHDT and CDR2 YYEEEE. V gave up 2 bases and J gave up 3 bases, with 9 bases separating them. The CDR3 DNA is TGTGCCAGCAGCTTTAAGGGCATCTACGAGCAGTACTTC. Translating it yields CASSFKGIYEQYF.

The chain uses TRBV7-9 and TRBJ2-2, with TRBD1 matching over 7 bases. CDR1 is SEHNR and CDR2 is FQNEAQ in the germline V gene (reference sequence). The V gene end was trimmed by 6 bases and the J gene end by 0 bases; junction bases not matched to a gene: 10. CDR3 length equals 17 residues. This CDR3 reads CASRQPVRGPNTGELFF. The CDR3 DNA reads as TGTGCCAGCAGACAACCGGTGAGGGGGCCGAACACCGGGGAGCTGTTTTTT.

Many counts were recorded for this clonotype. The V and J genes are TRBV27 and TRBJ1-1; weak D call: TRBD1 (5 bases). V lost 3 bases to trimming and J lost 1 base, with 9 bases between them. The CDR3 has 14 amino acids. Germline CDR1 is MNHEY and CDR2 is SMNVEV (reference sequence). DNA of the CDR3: TGTGCCAGCAGTTTCTCGACAGAGAACACTGAAGCTTTCTTT. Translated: CASSFSTENTEAFF.

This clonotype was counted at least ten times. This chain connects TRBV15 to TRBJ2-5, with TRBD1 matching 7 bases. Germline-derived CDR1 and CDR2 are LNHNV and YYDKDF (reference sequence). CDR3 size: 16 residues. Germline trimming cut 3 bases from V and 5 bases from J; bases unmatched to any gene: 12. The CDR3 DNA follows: TGTGCCACCAGCAGCCCAAGGGGGCAACCCGGGGAGACCCAGTACTTC. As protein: CATSSPRGQPGETQYF.

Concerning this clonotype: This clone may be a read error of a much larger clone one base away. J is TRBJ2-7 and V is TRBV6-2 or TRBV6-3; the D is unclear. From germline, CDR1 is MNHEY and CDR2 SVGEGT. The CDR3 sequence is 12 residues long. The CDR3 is CASSLLLYERYF. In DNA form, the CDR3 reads TGTGCCAGCAGTTTGTTACTCTACGAGCGGTACTTC.

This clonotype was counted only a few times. Here the CDR3 reads CASSKGQILNYGYTF. The CDR3 nucleotides are TGTGCCAGCAGCAAAGGACAGATATTAAACTATGGCTACACCTTC. The V gene is TRBV5-4, the J gene TRBJ1-2; tentative D call: TRBD1 (6 bases). Per the germline V gene, CDR1 is SGHNT and CDR2 is YYREEE (reference sequence). This CDR3 has 15 residues. V lost 4 bases and J 2 bases, leaving 15 bases between the germline ends. The complete variable domain, with remaining parts taken from reference TRBV5-4 and TRBJ1-2, reads ETGVTQSPTHLIKTRGQQVTLRCSSQSGHNTVSWYQQALGQGPQFIFQYYREEENGRGNFPPRFSGLQFPNYSSELNVNALELDDSALYLCASSKGQILNYGYTFGSGTRLTVV.

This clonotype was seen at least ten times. The CDR3 DNA reads TGTGCCAGCAGCATCGGCCCCTACGAGCAGTACTTC. Translating it yields CASSIGPYEQYF. J is TRBJ2-7 and V is TRBV7-2; D is uncertain. CDR3 length equals 12 residues. Deletions cut 5 bases from V and 2 bases from J, with 7 bases between. Germline V lookup: CDR1 SGHTA, CDR2 FQGNSA.

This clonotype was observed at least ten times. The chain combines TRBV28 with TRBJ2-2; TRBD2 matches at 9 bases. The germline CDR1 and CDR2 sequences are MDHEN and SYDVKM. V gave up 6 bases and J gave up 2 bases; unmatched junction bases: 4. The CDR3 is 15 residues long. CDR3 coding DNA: TGTGCCAGCAGAGTTAGCGGGGGAAACACCGGGGAGCTGTTTTTT. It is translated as CASRVSGGNTGELFF.

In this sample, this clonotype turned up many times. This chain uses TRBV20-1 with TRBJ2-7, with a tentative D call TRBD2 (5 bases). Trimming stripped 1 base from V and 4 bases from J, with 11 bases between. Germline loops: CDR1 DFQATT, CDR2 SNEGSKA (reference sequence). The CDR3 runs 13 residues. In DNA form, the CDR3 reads TGCAGTGCTAGAGGTGTGGGAGTATACGAGCAGTACTTC. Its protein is CSARGVGVYEQYF.

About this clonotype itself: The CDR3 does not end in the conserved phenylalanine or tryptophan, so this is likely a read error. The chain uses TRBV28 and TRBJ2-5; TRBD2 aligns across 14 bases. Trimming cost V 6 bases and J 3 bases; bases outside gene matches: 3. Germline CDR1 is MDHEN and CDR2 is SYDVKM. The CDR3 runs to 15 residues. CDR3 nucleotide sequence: TGTGCCAGCAGCCGGACTAGCGGGAGGAAAGAGACCCAGTACTCC. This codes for CASSRTSGRKETQYS.

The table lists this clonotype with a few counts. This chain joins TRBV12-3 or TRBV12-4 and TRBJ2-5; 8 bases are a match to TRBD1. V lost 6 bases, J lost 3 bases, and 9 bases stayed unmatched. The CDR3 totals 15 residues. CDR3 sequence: CASSDSDRGKETQYF. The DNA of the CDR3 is TGTGCCAGCAGCGACTCCGACAGGGGTAAAGAGACCCAGTACTTC.